Detailed here is one TCR beta chain. Its matching antigen is unknown. In the sorted-subset replicate PCRs, 200 ng DNA, roughly 29,000 T cell genomes, was used. TCRdb keeps only in-frame clones here, not all; method: immunoSEQ multiplex PCR. The table lists roughly 640,000 clones, 95% to 98% of them singletons, with around 0.057% in the top ten. All of the donors resided in Nashville, Tennessee, and each was a Caucasian adult. The data are from a study of shared clonotypes between healthy human individuals. The overall study: The study used three CD4 naive, three CD4 memory, two CD8 naive and one CD8 memory plate per donor. Study results and caveats: Among a few donors, approximately 4.6% of naive CD4 clonotypes were found in common.

V was pared by 4 bases and J by 1 base, with 8 bases between. This CDR3 is 14 amino acids long. Per germline, CDR1 MNHEY and CDR2 SMNVEV (reference sequence). Sample: naive CD4+ T cells sorted from blood. Indicated subset: CD45RA+ positively selected. The TCR comes from a woman aged 25 to 39 in good health. The chain couples TRBV27 to TRBJ1-3; unclear D gene. In DNA form, the CDR3 reads TGTGCCAGCAGTTCGGGGTTTTCTGGAAACACCATATATTTT. Translating gives CASSSGFSGNTIYF.